The clone carrying this TCR beta chain was counted many times. Its antigen is still unknown. The data were taken from a study of CD8 T cells in ankylosing spondylitis. Study results and limitations: Typical of ankylosing spondylitis blood, it appeared, was a TCR beta motif of several highly homologous variants. Disease-linked clones were CD8+ and relatively rare in peripheral blood. A number of the motif variants had already been described in reactive arthritis synovial fluid and blood. Matched ankylosing spondylitis synovial fluid reportedly contained a significantly enriched population of disease-linked clones.

In germline, CDR1 is MNHNS, CDR2 SASEGT. Trimming shortened V by 2 bases and J by 3 bases, and 10 bases separated the two germline ends. The CDR3 spans 14 residues. TCRdb used MiXCR to reprocess the 5' RACE reads, holding one entry per CDR3 protein. The table shows 110,000 to 150,000 distinct CDR3 sequences, with roughly 7.7% occurring only once. The sequence came from a male donor with ankylosing spondylitis. The chain joins TRBV6-1 to TRBJ1-2; the D gene is possibly TRBD1 (6 bases). Sequenced material: synovial fluid, either unsorted or a sorted T cell fraction (not recorded which). CDR3 DNA sequence: TGTGCCAGCAGTGAAATTGAGGGGGACTATGGCTACACCTTC. Amino acid sequence: CASSEIEGDYGYTF.